A single sample gave rise to the 15 T cell receptor beta chains below, sequenced in a study of molecular identifiers for immune sequencing clone quantification. Each CDR3 protein gets one entry after TCRdb re-called the PCR reads with MiXCR. The data contain approximately 670,000 distinct CDR3 sequences, nearly 20% of them singletons. Sample: naive CD8+ T cells from blood, with Jurkat cell RNA spiked in. As to subset: FACS-sorted CD8+CD4-CCR7+CD45RA+ naive T cells. The source is a human donor in good health. Some libraries in this study had Jurkat cell RNA spiked in.

This clonotype was seen many times. The chain joins TRBV7-9 to TRBJ2-1, with TRBD2 matching 9 bases. The germline gives CDR1 SEHNR, CDR2 FQNEAQ (reference sequence). This CDR3 comprises 15 residues. V lost 1 base, J lost 8 bases, and 6 bases stayed unmatched. The CDR3 protein is CASSLGGGGADEQFF. CDR3 DNA: TGTGCCAGCAGCTTAGGAGGCGGGGGGGCCGATGAGCAGTTCTTC.

A note on this clonotype: This may come from a read error, since a much larger clone is one base off. The V gene is TRBV7-2, the J gene TRBJ2-3; D not certain. The CDR3 totals 14 residues. Trimming stripped 5 bases from V and 6 bases from J, with 15 bases between. Per the germline V gene, CDR1 is SGHTA and CDR2 is FQGNSA. CDR3 protein: CASSPFPPGDTQYF. CDR3 in DNA: TGTGCCAGCAGCCCCTTCCCTCCTGGCGATACGCAGTATTTT.

In this sample, this clonotype turned up a few times. This chain joins TRBV7-9 and TRBJ2-1; maybe TRBD2 (7 bases). The V end was cut by 4 bases, the J end by 8 bases, with 18 bases between. CDR1 and CDR2 (germline): SEHNR, FQNEAQ (reference sequence). The CDR3 totals 15 residues. This CDR3 reads CASSSRRGAGDEQFF. The CDR3 DNA reads as TGTGCCAGCAGCTCGAGACGGGGGGCAGGAGATGAGCAGTTCTTC.

This chain links TRBV11-2 with TRBJ2-5; 7 bases agree with TRBD1. From germline, CDR1 is SGHAT and CDR2 FQNNGV. CDR3 size: 15 residues. V shed 1 base and J 5 bases; nucleotides not matched to a gene: 7. CDR3 sequence reads: CASSLARDSWETQYF. The CDR3 DNA sequence: TGTGCCAGCAGCTTAGCCCGGGACAGTTGGGAGACCCAGTACTTC.

CDR3 protein: CASSLGLRQGSSYEQYF. The CDR3 nucleotides are TGCGCCAGCAGCTTAGGATTAAGACAGGGAAGCTCCTACGAGCAGTACTTC. The chain joins TRBV5-1 to TRBJ2-7, with TRBD1 matching 7 bases. V lost 2 bases, J lost 0 bases, and 11 bases stayed unmatched. The CDR3 covers 17 residues. Germline loops: CDR1 SGHRS, CDR2 YFSETQ.

This clonotype was counted many times. CDR3 sequence (DNA): TGTGCCAGCAGCCCAGGGGGACAGGGCAGATCACCCCTCCACTTT. This sequence encodes CASSPGGQGRSPLHF. V is TRBV7-3 and J is TRBJ1-6, with 9 bases identical to TRBD1. The CDR3 extends over 15 amino acids. The germline V gene has CDR1 SGHTA and CDR2 FQGTGA. J lost 10 bases, V lost 5 bases, and 9 bases had no gene match.

The table lists this clonotype with many counts. The chain joins TRBV29-1 to TRBJ2-7; TRBD1 or TRBD2 may be the D gene (5 bases each). The CDR3 loop spans 13 amino acids. V was shortened by 4 bases and J by 5 bases, with 15 bases between the two germline ends. Germline V gives CDR1 SQVTM, CDR2 ANQGSEA. CDR3 bases: TGCAGCGTTGCCGGGACCCACCGCGACGAGCAGTACTTC. Translating gives CSVAGTHRDEQYF.

Ten or more counts support this clonotype. The V gene is TRBV27, the J gene TRBJ2-7; possible D gene TRBD2, 6 bases. Germline V gives CDR1 MNHEY, CDR2 SMNVEV (reference sequence). Trimming shortened V by 4 bases and J by 1 base, and 8 bases separated the two germline ends. This CDR3 spans 13 amino acids. CDR3 region: CASSWRESYEQYF. The CDR3 coding sequence is TGTGCCAGCAGTTGGAGGGAGTCCTACGAGCAGTACTTC.

Remarks on this clonotype: One end of the junction fails to match germline, which may point to a read error. J is TRBJ2-2 and V is TRBV7-3, with D perhaps matching TRBD2 (5 bases). Germline assignment: CDR1 SGHTA and CDR2 FQGTGA. The CDR3 totals 12 residues. Here the CDR3 DNA reads TGTGCCAGCAGCTCCGACACCGGGGAGCTGTCTTTT. Amino acids: CASSSDTGELSF.

This clonotype was recorded many times. This chain links TRBV7-6 with TRBJ2-7, with no clear D. The V gene lost 1 base and the J gene lost 3 bases, with 7 bases spanning the gap. CDR3 size: 13 residues. Germline loops: CDR1 SGHVS, CDR2 FNYEAQ. Here the CDR3 reads CASSLGHRYEQYF. CDR3 nucleotides: TGTGCCAGCAGCTTAGGACACCGCTACGAGCAGTACTTC.

This clonotype showed up just a few times. V gene TRBV3-1 combines with J gene TRBJ2-7, with D uncertain. CDR1 is LGHDT and CDR2 is YNNKEL in the germline V gene (reference sequence). CDR3 length: 14 amino acids. The germline V and J ends were trimmed by 4 bases and 4 bases, with 14 bases remaining between them. The CDR3 DNA sequence: TGTGCCAGCAGCCCAAGCCCCGCCGCGTACGAGCAGTACTTC. This translates into CASSPSPAAYEQYF.

This clonotype occurred many times. The chain uses TRBV14 and TRBJ2-2, with TRBD2 as a possible D gene (6 bases). Trimming left V 1 base short and J 4 bases short, with 10 bases between. The V gene's germline CDR1 is SGHDN and CDR2 FVKESK. The CDR3 consists of 15 residues. The CDR3 loop reads CASSQGGEVTGELFF. The CDR3 DNA sequence: TGTGCCAGCAGCCAAGGCGGGGAAGTCACCGGGGAGCTGTTTTTT.

Regarding this clonotype: A much more abundant neighbour one base away suggests this may be a read error. The conserved phenylalanine or tryptophan is not found at the CDR3 terminus, so this likely reflects a read error. V and J are TRBV20-1 and TRBJ2-7; 8 nucleotides line up with TRBD1. Germline V gene sequence: CDR1 DFQATT, CDR2 SNEGSKA (reference sequence). The CDR3 contains 13 residues. Germline trimming cut 6 bases from V and 4 bases from J; bases unmatched to any gene: 8. Written as DNA, the CDR3 is TGCAGTGCGTCGGACAGGGAGATGTACGAGCAGTACCTC. This codes for CSASDREMYEQYL.

This clonotype showed up just a few times. Possible read error: a much larger clone is one base away. This likely comes from a read error, as the CDR3 has no conserved phenylalanine or tryptophan at its end. V and J are TRBV4-1 and TRBJ1-5; D perhaps matches TRBD1 (5 bases). The CDR3 extends over 14 amino acids. CDR1 MGHRA and CDR2 YSYEKL come from the germline V gene. Trimming shortened V by 1 base and J by 4 bases, and 8 bases separated the two germline ends. This chain's CDR3 is CASSQGWGNQPQHL. Written as DNA, the CDR3 is TGCGCCAGCAGCCAAGGATGGGGGAATCAGCCCCAGCATCTT.

With regard to this clonotype: This sequence may be a read error, since a much larger clone differs from it by one base. The rearrangement joins TRBV6-5 to TRBJ1-5; perhaps TRBD1 as D (5 bases). The ends were cut back, 6 bases at V and 9 bases at J, with 15 bases in the middle. Germline CDR1 reads MNHEY; CDR2 reads SVGAGI. The CDR3 is made up of 13 amino acids. The CDR3, as DNA: TGTGCCAGCAGCGACAGTATTGTTCGGCCCCAGCATTTT. Its translation is CASSDSIVRPQHF.